Sequencing of this TCR beta chain was carried out in a study of T cell responses to AZD1222 COVID-19 vaccine. Study observations and caveats: Regions 160-218 and 743-854 dominated among vaccine-associated CD4 TCRs spanning spike.

Assay: immunoSEQ multiplex PCR; the TCRdb copy retains only in-frame clones and omits some. The data contain around 120,000 clones, about 90% of them singletons. Of note for this clone: No antigen is known for it.

Germline CDR1 is SGHRS and CDR2 is YFSETQ. This CDR3 contains 14 residues. V lost 2 bases, J lost 6 bases, and 7 bases stayed unmatched. The sequenced sample was peripheral blood, obtained on day 0 of AZD1222 vaccination. The rearrangement links TRBV5-1 to TRBJ1-2; TRBD1 aligns across 7 bases. The TCR was taken from an adult in good health. CDR3 sequence (DNA): TGCGCCAGCAGCTTCCGACAGGGTTCGGATGGCTACACCTTC. Translation: CASSFRQGSDGYTF.